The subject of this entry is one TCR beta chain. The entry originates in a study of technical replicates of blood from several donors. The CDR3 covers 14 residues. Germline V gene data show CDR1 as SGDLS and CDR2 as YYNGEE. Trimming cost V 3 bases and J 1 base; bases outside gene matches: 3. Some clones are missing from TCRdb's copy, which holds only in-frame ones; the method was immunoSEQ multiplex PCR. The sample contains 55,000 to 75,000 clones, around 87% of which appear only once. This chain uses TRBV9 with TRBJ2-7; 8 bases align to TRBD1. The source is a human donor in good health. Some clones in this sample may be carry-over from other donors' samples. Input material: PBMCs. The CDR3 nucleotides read TGTGCCAGCAGCGCAACAGGGGGTTCCTACGAGCAGTACTTC. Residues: CASSATGGSYEQYF.